This TCR beta chain was observed in a study of cytomegalovirus exposure and HLA in healthy donors. The donors were part of the roughly 120-subject validation cohort, which stood apart from the approximately 640-subject first cohort. TCRdb's copy holds only in-frame clones and misses some; the assay was immunoSEQ multiplex PCR. The repertoire includes about 240,000 clones, around 87% of them detected once, and 1% to 1.5% sits in the top ten. The CDR3 runs to 14 residues. Germline loops: CDR1 SGHTA, CDR2 FQGTGA. The V gene end was trimmed by 4 bases and the J gene end by 7 bases; junction bases not matched to a gene: 7.

The chain links TRBV7-3 to TRBJ2-3; 8 bases fit TRBD2. The specimen was PBMCs. The sequence came from a woman in her 30s in good health and CMV-seropositive. CDR3 loop: CASSSSGSGYTQYF. The CDR3 region has the DNA TGTGCCAGCAGCTCGAGCGGGAGTGGTTATACGCAGTATTTT.